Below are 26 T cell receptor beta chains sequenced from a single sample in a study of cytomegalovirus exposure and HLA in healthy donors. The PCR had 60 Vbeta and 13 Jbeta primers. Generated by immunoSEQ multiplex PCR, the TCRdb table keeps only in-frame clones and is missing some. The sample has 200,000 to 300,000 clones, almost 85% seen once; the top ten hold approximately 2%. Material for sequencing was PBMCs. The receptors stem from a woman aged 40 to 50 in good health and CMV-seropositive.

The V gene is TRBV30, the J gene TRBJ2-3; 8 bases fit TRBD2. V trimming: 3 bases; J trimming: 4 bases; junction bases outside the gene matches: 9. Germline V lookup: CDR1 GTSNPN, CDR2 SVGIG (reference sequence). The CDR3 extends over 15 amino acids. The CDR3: CAWSSGLANPDTQYF. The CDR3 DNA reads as TGTGCCTGGAGCTCCGGACTAGCCAACCCAGATACGCAGTATTTT.

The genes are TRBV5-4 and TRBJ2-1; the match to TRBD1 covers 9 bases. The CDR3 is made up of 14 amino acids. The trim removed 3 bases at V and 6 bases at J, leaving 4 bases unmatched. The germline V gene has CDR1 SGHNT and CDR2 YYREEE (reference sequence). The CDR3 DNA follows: TGTGCCAGCAGCTGGGGACAGGGTTCCAATGAGCAGTTCTTC. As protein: CASSWGQGSNEQFF.

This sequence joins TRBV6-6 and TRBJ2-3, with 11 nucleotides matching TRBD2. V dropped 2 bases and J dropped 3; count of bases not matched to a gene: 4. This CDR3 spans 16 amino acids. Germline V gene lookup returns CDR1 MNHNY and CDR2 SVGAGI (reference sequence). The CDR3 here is CASSYGTSGGTDTQYF. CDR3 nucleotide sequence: TGTGCCAGCAGTTACGGGACTAGCGGAGGGACAGATACGCAGTATTTT.

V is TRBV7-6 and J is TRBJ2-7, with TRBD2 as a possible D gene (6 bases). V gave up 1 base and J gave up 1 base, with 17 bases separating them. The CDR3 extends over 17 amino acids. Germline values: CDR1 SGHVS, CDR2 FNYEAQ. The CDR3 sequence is CASSLGVAARGSYEQYF. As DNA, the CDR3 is TGTGCCAGCAGCTTAGGGGTCGCAGCCCGGGGGTCCTACGAGCAGTACTTC.

DNA of the CDR3: TGTGCCAGCAGCTTGGCAGGATATAGCAATCAGCCCCAGCATTTT. It encodes CASSLAGYSNQPQHF. This chain links TRBV5-8 with TRBJ1-5; D uncertain. V lost 0 bases to trimming and J lost 0 bases, with 7 bases between them. This CDR3 has 15 residues. Germline-derived CDR1 and CDR2 are SGHTS and YDEGEE.

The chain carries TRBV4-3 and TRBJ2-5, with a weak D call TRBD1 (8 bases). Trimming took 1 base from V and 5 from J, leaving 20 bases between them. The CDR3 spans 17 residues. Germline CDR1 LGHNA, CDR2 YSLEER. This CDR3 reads CASSQGPQGGLEETQYF. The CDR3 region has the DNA TGCGCCAGCAGCCAAGGACCACAGGGGGGGTTGGAGGAGACCCAGTACTTC.

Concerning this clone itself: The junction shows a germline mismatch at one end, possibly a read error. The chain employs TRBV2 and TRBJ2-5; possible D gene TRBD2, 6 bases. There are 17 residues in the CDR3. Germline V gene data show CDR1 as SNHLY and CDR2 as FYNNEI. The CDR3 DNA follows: TGTGCCAGCAGCGAAGCGGAGGGATCGGGCCCTAAGGAGACCCAGTACTTC. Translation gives CASSEAEGSGPKETQYF.

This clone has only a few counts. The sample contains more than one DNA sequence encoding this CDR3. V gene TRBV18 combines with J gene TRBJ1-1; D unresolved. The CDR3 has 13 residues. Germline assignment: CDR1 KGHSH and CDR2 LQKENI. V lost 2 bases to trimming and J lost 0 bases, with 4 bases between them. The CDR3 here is CASSPGMNTEAFF. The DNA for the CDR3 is TGTGCCAGCTCACCAGGCATGAACACTGAAGCTTTCTTT.

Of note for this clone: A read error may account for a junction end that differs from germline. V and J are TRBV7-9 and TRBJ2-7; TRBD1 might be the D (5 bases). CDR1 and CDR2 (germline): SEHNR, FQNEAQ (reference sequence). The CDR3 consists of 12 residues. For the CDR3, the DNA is TGTGCCAGCAGCTCCGTGTTAGGGGTCTTCAACTTC. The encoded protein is CASSSVLGVFNF.

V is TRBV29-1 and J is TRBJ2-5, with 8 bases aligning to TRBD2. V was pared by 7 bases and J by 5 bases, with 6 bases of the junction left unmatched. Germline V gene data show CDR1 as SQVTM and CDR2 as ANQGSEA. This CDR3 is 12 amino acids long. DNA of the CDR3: TGCAGCGCCCTACCGGGGGGGGAGACCCAGTACTTC. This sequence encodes CSALPGGETQYF.

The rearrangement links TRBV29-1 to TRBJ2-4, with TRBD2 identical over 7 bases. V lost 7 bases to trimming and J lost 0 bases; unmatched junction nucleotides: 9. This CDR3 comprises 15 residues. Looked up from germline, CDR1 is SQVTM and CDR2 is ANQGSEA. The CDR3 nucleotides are TGCAGCGCATCTAGCGGAGCAATAGCCAAAAACATTCAGTACTTC. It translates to CSASSGAIAKNIQYF.

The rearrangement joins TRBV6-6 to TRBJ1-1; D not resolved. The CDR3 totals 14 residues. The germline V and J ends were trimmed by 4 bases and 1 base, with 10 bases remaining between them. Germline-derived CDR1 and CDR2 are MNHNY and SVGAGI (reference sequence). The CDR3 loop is CASSSPGWNTEAFF. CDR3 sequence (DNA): TGTGCCAGCAGTTCCCCGGGTTGGAACACTGAAGCTTTCTTT.

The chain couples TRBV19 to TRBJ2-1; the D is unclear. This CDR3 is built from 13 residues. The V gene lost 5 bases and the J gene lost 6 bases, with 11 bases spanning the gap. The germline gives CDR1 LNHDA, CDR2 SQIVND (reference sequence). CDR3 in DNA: TGTGCCAGTAGTTTCGTCCACGGCAATGAGCAGTTCTTC. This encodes CASSFVHGNEQFF.

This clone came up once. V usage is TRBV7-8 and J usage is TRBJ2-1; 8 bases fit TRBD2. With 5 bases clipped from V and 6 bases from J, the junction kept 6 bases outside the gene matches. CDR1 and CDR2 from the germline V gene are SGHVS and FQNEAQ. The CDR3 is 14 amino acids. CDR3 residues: CASSRRLAFNEQFF. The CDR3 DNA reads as TGTGCCAGCAGCCGCCGACTAGCGTTCAATGAGCAGTTCTTC.

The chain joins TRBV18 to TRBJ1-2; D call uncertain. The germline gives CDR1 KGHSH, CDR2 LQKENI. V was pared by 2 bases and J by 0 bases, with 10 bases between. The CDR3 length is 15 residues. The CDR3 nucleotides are TGTGCCAGCTCACCAGCGGCAGATTCTAACTATGGCTACACCTTC. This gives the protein CASSPAADSNYGYTF.

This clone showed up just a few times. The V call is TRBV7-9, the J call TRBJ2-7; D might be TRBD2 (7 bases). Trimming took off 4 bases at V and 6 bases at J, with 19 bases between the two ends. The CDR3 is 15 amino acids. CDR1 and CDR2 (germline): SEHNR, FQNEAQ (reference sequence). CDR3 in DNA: TGTGCCAGCAGCTCGGCCGGGGGGCAATTTCGCGAGCAGTACTTC. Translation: CASSSAGGQFREQYF. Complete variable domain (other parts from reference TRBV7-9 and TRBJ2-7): DTGVSQNPRHKITKRGQNVTFRCDPISEHNRLYWYRQTLGQGPEFLTYFQNEAQLEKSRLLSDRFSAERPKGSFSTLEIQRTEQGDSAMYLCASSSAGGQFREQYFGPGTRLTVT.

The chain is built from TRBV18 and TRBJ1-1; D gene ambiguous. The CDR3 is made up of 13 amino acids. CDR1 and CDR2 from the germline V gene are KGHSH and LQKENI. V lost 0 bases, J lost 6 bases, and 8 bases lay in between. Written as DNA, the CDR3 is TGTGCCAGCTCACCACCGGAGAGGTCTGAAGCTTTCTTT. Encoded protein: CASSPPERSEAFF.

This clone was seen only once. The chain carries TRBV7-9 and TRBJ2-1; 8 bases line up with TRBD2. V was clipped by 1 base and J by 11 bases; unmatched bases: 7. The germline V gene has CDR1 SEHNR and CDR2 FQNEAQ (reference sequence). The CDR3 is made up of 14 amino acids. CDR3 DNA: TGTGCCAGCAGCTTAGGGACTAGCTGGGGTCAGCAGTTCTTC. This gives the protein CASSLGTSWGQQFF.

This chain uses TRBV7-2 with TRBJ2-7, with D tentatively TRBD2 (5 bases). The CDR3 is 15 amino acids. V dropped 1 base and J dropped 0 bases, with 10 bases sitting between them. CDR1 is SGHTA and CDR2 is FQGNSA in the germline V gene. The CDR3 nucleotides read TGTGCCAGCAGCTTAGTCTCTAGCACCTCCTACGAGCAGTACTTC. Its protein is CASSLVSSTSYEQYF.

CDR3 nucleotides: TGTGCCAGCAGTCCCAGGACAGGGAAGCTCTCTGGAAACACCATATATTTT. Encoded protein: CASSPRTGKLSGNTIYF. The V and J genes are TRBV28 and TRBJ1-3; 8 bases agree with TRBD1. The CDR3 is 17 residues long. V was clipped by 5 bases and J by 0 bases; unmatched bases: 9. Germline assignment: CDR1 MDHEN and CDR2 SYDVKM.

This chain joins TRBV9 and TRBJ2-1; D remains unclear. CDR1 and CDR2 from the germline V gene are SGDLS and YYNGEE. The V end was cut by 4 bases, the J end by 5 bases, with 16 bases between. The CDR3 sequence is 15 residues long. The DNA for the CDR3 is TGTGCCAGCAGCCCCCGACACAGTTCGGACAATGAGCAGTTCTTC. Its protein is CASSPRHSSDNEQFF.

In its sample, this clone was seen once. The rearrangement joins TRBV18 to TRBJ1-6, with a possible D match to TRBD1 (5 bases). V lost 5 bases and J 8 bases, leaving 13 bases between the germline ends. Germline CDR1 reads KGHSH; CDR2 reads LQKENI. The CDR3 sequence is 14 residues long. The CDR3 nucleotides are TGTGCCAGCTCAGCCGACGTAGGGGATTCACCCCTCCACTTT. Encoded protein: CASSADVGDSPLHF.

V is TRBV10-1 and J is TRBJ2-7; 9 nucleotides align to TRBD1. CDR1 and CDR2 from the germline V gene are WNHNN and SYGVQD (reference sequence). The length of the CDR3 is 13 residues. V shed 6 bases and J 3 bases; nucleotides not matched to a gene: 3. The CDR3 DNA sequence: TGCGCCAGCAGGCACAGGGGGCGCTACGAGCAGTACTTC. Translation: CASRHRGRYEQYF.

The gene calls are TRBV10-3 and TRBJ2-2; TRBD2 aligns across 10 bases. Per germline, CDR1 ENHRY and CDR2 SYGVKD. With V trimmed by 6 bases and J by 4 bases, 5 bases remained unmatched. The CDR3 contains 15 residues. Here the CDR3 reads CAISASGRATGELFF. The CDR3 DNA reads TGTGCCATCAGCGCTAGCGGGAGAGCCACCGGGGAGCTGTTTTTT.

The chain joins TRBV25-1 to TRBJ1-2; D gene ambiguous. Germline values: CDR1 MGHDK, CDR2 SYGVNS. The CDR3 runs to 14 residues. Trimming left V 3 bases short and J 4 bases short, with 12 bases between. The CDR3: CASSDLTQTYGYTF. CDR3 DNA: TGTGCCAGCAGTGACCTGACACAGACCTATGGCTACACCTTC.

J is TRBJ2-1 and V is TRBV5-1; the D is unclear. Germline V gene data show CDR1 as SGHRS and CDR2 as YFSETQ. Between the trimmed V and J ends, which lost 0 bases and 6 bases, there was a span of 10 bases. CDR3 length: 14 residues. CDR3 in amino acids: CASSLVGVTNEQFF. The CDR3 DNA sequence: TGCGCCAGCAGCTTGGTGGGCGTAACCAATGAGCAGTTCTTC.